This TCR beta chain was sequenced during a study of blood T cell repertoires in COVID-19. The overall study: Nucleic acid was either cDNA or gDNA, and it came from T cells, B-cell-depleted T cells, or PBMCs.

Unmatched junction bases numbered 10, after V lost 6 bases and J lost 0 bases. This CDR3 is 17 amino acids long. Germline V lookup: CDR1 KGHSH, CDR2 LQKENI. Per the study methods: Cell counts per sample came from amplifying reference gene primers. Clones were read by immunoSEQ multiplex PCR, and TCRdb kept only the in-frame ones, dropping some. V and J calls and clone size are copied from that table; D and trimming were computed from the DNA. The profile shows hundreds of thousands of clones, 81% of them singletons. The V call is TRBV18, the J call TRBJ2-2, with 7 bases identical to TRBD1. The material sequenced was peripheral blood. This clonotype was sampled from a woman at least 80 years old with COVID-19, enrolled during active disease. CDR3 bases: TGTGCCAGCTCGCTACTACTGACAGGGACGAACACCGGGGAGCTGTTTTTT. Translated, it gives CASSLLLTGTNTGELFF.